This passage covers 20 T cell receptor beta chains from one sample sequenced in a study of OX40 agonist ivuxolimab in advanced cancers. Some clones are missing from TCRdb's copy, which holds only in-frame ones; the method was immunoSEQ multiplex PCR. The sample consists of 70,000 or so clones, more than 80% of them appearing once. The sequencing used CD4+ or CD8+ T cells sorted from blood, collected in a trial of the OX40 agonist ivuxolimab. The receptors here all came from an adult with an advanced solid tumor such as melanoma, head and neck, liver or kidney cancer.

The chain's CDR3 is CASSLEVTDTQYF. The CDR3 DNA reads TGTGCCAGCAGCTTGGAGGTGACAGATACGCAGTATTTT. The rearrangement joins TRBV11-3 to TRBJ2-3; TRBD2 is a possible D gene (5 bases). The germline V gene has CDR1 SGHNT and CDR2 YENEEA. The CDR3 sequence is 13 residues long. Trimming removed 3 bases from V and 3 bases from J, with 7 bases in between.

This clone showed up just a few times. The chain is built from TRBV28 and TRBJ1-4; D call uncertain. V gave up 8 bases and J gave up 6 bases, with 13 bases separating them. The CDR3 has 13 residues. CDR1 and CDR2 (germline): MDHEN, SYDVKM. The CDR3 nucleotides read TGTGCCAGCTCCCGCAGTTGGGATGAAAAACTGTTTTTT. Translating it yields CASSRSWDEKLFF.

This chain connects TRBV10-1 to TRBJ2-5; 7 positions match TRBD2. After removal of 2 bases from V and 3 bases from J, the junction contained 9 bases not matched to a gene. CDR3 size: 16 residues. CDR1 and CDR2 (germline): WNHNN, SYGVQD (reference sequence). The CDR3 here is CASSESFFGTKETQYF. CDR3 coding DNA: TGCGCCAGCAGTGAGAGTTTCTTCGGGACTAAAGAGACCCAGTACTTC.

V usage is TRBV4-2 and J usage is TRBJ1-2, with TRBD1 identical over 8 bases. Trimming at V came to 4 bases and at J to 0 bases, leaving 7 bases not matched to a gene. This CDR3 has 16 amino acids. Germline CDR1 reads LGHNA; CDR2 reads YNFKEQ. CDR3 nucleotide sequence: TGTGCCAGCAGCCTTGGAGGGACAGGATCTAACTATGGCTACACCTTC. This translates into CASSLGGTGSNYGYTF.

This chain joins TRBV27 and TRBJ2-6, with TRBD2 matching 11 bases. This CDR3 has 22 residues. The trim removed 8 bases at V and 0 bases at J, leaving 21 bases unmatched. Germline lookup yields CDR1 MNHEY and CDR2 SMNVEV (reference sequence). In DNA form, the CDR3 reads TGTGCCAGCGTGGCGACAGCGACTTTTCTAGCGGGGGGTGCCTCTGGGGCCAACGTCCTGACTTTC. This encodes CASVATATFLAGGASGANVLTF.

This chain connects TRBV27 to TRBJ2-2; weak D call: TRBD2 (6 bases). CDR3 length: 15 amino acids. The germline V and J ends were trimmed by 7 bases and 5 bases, with 17 bases remaining between them. Germline V CDR1 and CDR2: MNHEY, SMNVEV (reference sequence). The CDR3 is CASTFGGRGTGELFF. CDR3 sequence (DNA): TGTGCCAGCACCTTCGGGGGAAGGGGAACCGGGGAGCTGTTTTTT.

The CDR3 DNA reads TGTGCCAGCAGCCCGGACAGGGATGAAGCTTTCTTT. Translation: CASSPDRDEAFF. The rearrangement uses TRBV5-6 and TRBJ1-1; TRBD1 aligns across 8 bases. V trimming: 4 bases; J trimming: 7 bases; junction bases outside the gene matches: 3. Germline loops: CDR1 SGHDT, CDR2 YYEEEE. This CDR3 contains 12 residues.

The chain has TRBV2 and TRBJ1-2; D remains ambiguous. The germline V gene encodes CDR1 SNHLY and CDR2 FYNNEI. V was pared by 5 bases and J by 7 bases, with 11 bases between. The CDR3 is 12 amino acids. The CDR3 DNA sequence: TGTGCCAGCAGTTTTAAGGGTGGTGGCTACACCTTC. Protein: CASSFKGGGYTF.

V usage is TRBV18 and J usage is TRBJ1-4; 7 bases fit TRBD1. CDR3 length: 14 residues. Germline V CDR1 and CDR2: KGHSH, LQKENI. Unmatched junction bases numbered 9, after V lost 3 bases and J lost 11 bases. As DNA, the CDR3 is TGTGCCAGCTCACCGAGGGGGCGCGGGGGCAAACTGTTTTTT. Residues: CASSPRGRGGKLFF.

This rearrangement joins TRBV5-1 to TRBJ1-4; D is perhaps TRBD1 (6 bases). The CDR3 is 15 residues long. The germline gives CDR1 SGHRS, CDR2 YFSETQ. V was clipped by 0 bases and J by 3 bases, with 9 bases between them. In nucleotides, the CDR3 is TGCGCCAGCAGCTTGGCTGGGGGGCCTAATGAAAAACTGTTTTTT. Translated, it gives CASSLAGGPNEKLFF. Combining the CDR3 with reference TRBV5-1 and TRBJ1-4 gives the whole variable domain KAGVTQTPRYLIKTRGQQVTLSCSPISGHRSVSWYQQTPGQGLQFLFEYFSETQRNKGNFPGRFSGRQFSNSRSEMNVSTLELGDSALYLCASSLAGGPNEKLFFGSGTQLSVL.

The chain employs TRBV5-5 and TRBJ2-5, with unresolved D. CDR3 length: 16 amino acids. Trimming left V 0 bases short and J 5 bases short, with 17 bases between. Germline CDR1 reads SGHKS; CDR2 reads YYEKEE (reference sequence). The CDR3 loop is CASSLELVEIGETQYF. The CDR3 coding sequence is TGTGCCAGCAGCTTGGAGCTGGTGGAAATCGGGGAGACCCAGTACTTC. Full variable domain (rest looked up from reference TRBV5-5 and TRBJ2-5): DAGVTQSPTHLIKTRGQQVTLRCSPISGHKSVSWYQQVLGQGPQFIFQYYEKEERGRGNFPDRFSARQFPNYSSELNVNALLLGDSALYLCASSLELVEIGETQYFGPGTRLLVL.

The rearrangement joins TRBV7-8 to TRBJ2-3; 7 bases are shared with TRBD2. The germline V gene encodes CDR1 SGHVS and CDR2 FQNEAQ. This CDR3 comprises 16 residues. V shed 1 base, J shed 3 bases, and the junction held 7 bases outside the gene matches. CDR3 nucleotides: TGTGCCAGCAGCTTAGGACGGGGGGTGGCAACAGATACGCAGTATTTT. Its translation is CASSLGRGVATDTQYF.

V and J are TRBV5-6 and TRBJ2-7; 7 bases are a match to TRBD2. This CDR3 region has 14 residues. Germline trimming cut 0 bases from V and 4 bases from J; bases unmatched to any gene: 4. Looked up from germline, CDR1 is SGHDT and CDR2 is YYEEEE. The CDR3 DNA reads as TGTGCCAGCAGCTTGGCAGCGGGGACTTACGAGCAGTACTTC. This encodes CASSLAAGTYEQYF.

The chain is built from TRBV11-2 and TRBJ1-6, with 8 bases identical to TRBD1. V gave up 2 bases and J gave up 8 bases; unmatched junction bases: 14. Germline lookup yields CDR1 SGHAT and CDR2 FQNNGV. This CDR3 has 18 amino acids. DNA for the CDR3: TGTGCCAGCAGCTTACACCGGACAGAGGACAGGGTCTATTCACCCCTCCACTTT. Protein: CASSLHRTEDRVYSPLHF.

V is TRBV11-2 and J is TRBJ2-7; D remains unclear. Germline CDR1 SGHAT, CDR2 FQNNGV. This CDR3 comprises 13 residues. Trimming took off 3 bases at V and 3 bases at J, with 9 bases between the two ends. CDR3 coding DNA: TGTGCCAGCAGCTTTCCCGGTGGCTACGAGCAGTACTTC. Its protein is CASSFPGGYEQYF.

This chain connects TRBV25-1 to TRBJ2-7; unclear D gene. CDR1 is MGHDK, CDR2 SYGVNS, per germline. V lost 4 bases to trimming and J lost 5 bases, with 21 bases between them. This CDR3 has 16 amino acids. The CDR3 region is CASSAYSVARTNEQYF. DNA of the CDR3: TGTGCCAGCAGTGCCTACTCGGTGGCGCGAACTAACGAGCAGTACTTC.

V usage is TRBV5-8 and J usage is TRBJ2-5, with D possibly matching TRBD1 (5 bases). V shed 6 bases and J shed 4 bases, with 13 bases lying between them. The germline gives CDR1 SGHTS, CDR2 YDEGEE. The CDR3 consists of 13 residues. The chain's CDR3 is CASTPLRGETQYF. The CDR3 coding sequence is TGTGCCAGCACCCCGCTAAGGGGAGAGACCCAGTACTTC.

The rearrangement links TRBV19 to TRBJ2-7; TRBD1 aligns across 7 bases. The CDR3 extends over 16 amino acids. Germline values: CDR1 LNHDA, CDR2 SQIVND (reference sequence). With V trimmed by 1 base and J by 3 bases, 9 bases remained unmatched. This chain's CDR3 is CASSIAIRDRDYEQYF. CDR3 in DNA: TGTGCCAGTAGTATAGCAATACGCGACAGGGACTACGAGCAGTACTTC.

The chain uses TRBV28 and TRBJ1-5, with D maybe TRBD1 (5 bases). CDR1 is MDHEN and CDR2 is SYDVKM in the germline V gene. V shed 7 bases and J shed 5 bases, with 21 bases lying between them. The CDR3 spans 16 residues. The CDR3 nucleotides are TGTGCCAGCACCACCGAAGGGTGGGGCCCCCATCAGCCCCAGCATTTT. It encodes CASTTEGWGPHQPQHF.

The V gene is TRBV6-5, the J gene TRBJ1-5; D is undetermined. The length of the CDR3 is 15 residues. The V gene's germline CDR1 is MNHEY and CDR2 SVGAGI. The V gene lost 5 bases and the J gene lost 3 bases, with 14 bases spanning the gap. Here the CDR3 DNA reads TGTGCCAGCAGTCCCTCGCGGGGTAACAATCAGCCCCAGCATTTT. Amino acid sequence: CASSPSRGNNQPQHF.